Below, 12 T cell receptor beta chains from the same sample are listed, as sequenced in a study of blood T cell repertoires in COVID-19. Profiled with immunoSEQ multiplex PCR; TCRdb holds only in-frame clones, not every one. Of some 150,000 clones in the sample, roughly 79% were seen once. The sequenced sample was peripheral blood. Receptor source: a human donor with acute or convalescent COVID-19. The donor label of this sample is uncertain.

The chain links TRBV12-5 to TRBJ2-1, with 7 positions matching TRBD1. Germline CDR1 and CDR2: LGHNT and FRNRAP. The CDR3 extends over 12 amino acids. The ends lost 7 bases at V and 10 bases at J; junction bases unmatched: 7. In DNA, the CDR3 is TGTGCTAGTGATAAGGGGGCCTGGGAGCAGTTCTTC. Its translation: CASDKGAWEQFF.

The rearrangement joins TRBV9 to TRBJ1-4; 8 bases match TRBD1. The CDR3 has 14 amino acids. Germline V gene data show CDR1 as SGDLS and CDR2 as YYNGEE. V lost 4 bases to trimming and J lost 8 bases; unmatched junction nucleotides: 7. The CDR3 coding sequence is TGTGCCAGCAGCTTCGGACAGGGCCACGAAAAACTGTTTTTT. Amino acids: CASSFGQGHEKLFF.

The chain uses TRBV19 and TRBJ1-5; unclear D gene. CDR3 size: 13 residues. V lost 4 bases and J 7 bases, leaving 11 bases between the germline ends. Germline loops: CDR1 LNHDA, CDR2 SQIVND (reference sequence). The CDR3 region is CASSKAGEQPQHF. CDR3 nucleotide sequence: TGTGCCAGTAGTAAGGCGGGTGAACAGCCCCAGCATTTT. Based on the CDR3 plus reference TRBV19 and TRBJ1-5, the full variable domain is DGGITQSPKYLFRKEGQNVTLSCEQNLNHDAMYWYRQDPGQGLRLIYYSQIVNDFQKGDIAEGYSVSREKKESFPLTVTSAQKNPTAFYLCASSKAGEQPQHFGDGTRLSIL.

V and J are TRBV6-5 and TRBJ1-2; D perhaps matches TRBD1 (6 bases). CDR1 and CDR2 (germline): MNHEY, SVGAGI. This CDR3 contains 14 residues. Deletions cut 2 bases from V and 4 bases from J, with 11 bases between. CDR3 residues: CASSYANRAYGYTF. The CDR3 region has the DNA TGTGCCAGCAGTTACGCAAACAGGGCCTATGGCTACACCTTC.

There are a few counts of this clone. The chain carries TRBV3-1 (or the pseudogene TRBV3-2) and TRBJ1-2, with a weak D call TRBD1 (5 bases). Trimming cost V 4 bases and J 9 bases, with 18 bases left between them. There are 14 residues in the CDR3. CDR1 LGHDT and CDR2 YNNKEL come from the germline V gene (reference sequence). The CDR3 loop reads CASSPGRGQYRYTF. In DNA, the CDR3 is TGTGCCAGCAGCCCTGGAAGGGGCCAGTATCGCTACACCTTC.

The chain has TRBV18 and TRBJ2-4; no clear D. The ends were cut back, 5 bases at V and 2 bases at J, with 13 bases in the middle. Germline loops: CDR1 KGHSH, CDR2 LQKENI. CDR3 length equals 15 residues. CDR3 DNA sequence: TGTGCCAGCTCATCTCTCGGTTCGACCAAAAACATTCAGTACTTC. It codes for CASSSLGSTKNIQYF. Drawing the rest from reference TRBV18 and TRBJ2-4, the complete variable domain is NAGVMQNPRHLVRRRGQEARLRCSPMKGHSHVYWYRQLPEEGLKFMVYLQKENIIDESGMPKERFSAEFPKEGPSILRIQQVVRGDSAAYFCASSSLGSTKNIQYFGAGTRLSVL.

By share, this clone ranks as medium-sized (0.01 to 0.1%). The rearrangement uses TRBV2 and TRBJ2-1, with TRBD1 matching 10 bases. Per the germline V gene, CDR1 is SNHLY and CDR2 is FYNNEI. There are 15 residues in the CDR3. Trimming removed 5 bases from V and 4 bases from J; junction bases left unmatched: 5. The CDR3 nucleotides are TGTGCCAGCAGTCCCGGACAGGGGGAGTACAATGAGCAGTTCTTC. This codes for CASSPGQGEYNEQFF.

The chain links TRBV24-1 to TRBJ2-5, with D tentatively TRBD2 (5 bases). Germline V gene lookup returns CDR1 KGHDR and CDR2 SFDVKD. V lost 3 bases and J lost 7, with 20 bases in between. The CDR3 extends over 16 amino acids. The DNA for the CDR3 is TGTGCCACCAGTGATGCCGCGGGTGGGTGGTGGGCGACCCAGTACTTC. It is translated as CATSDAAGGWWATQYF.

The chain has TRBV2 and TRBJ2-2; a possible D gene is TRBD2 (7 bases). The CDR3 runs to 16 residues. The V gene's germline CDR1 is SNHLY and CDR2 FYNNEI. V was shortened by 2 bases and J by 2 bases, with 12 bases between the two germline ends. CDR3 DNA sequence: TGTGCCAGCAGTGAAAGGGGGAGGGGTAACACCGGGGAGCTGTTTTTT. Protein product: CASSERGRGNTGELFF. The complete variable domain, with remaining parts taken from reference TRBV2 and TRBJ2-2, reads EPEVTQTPSHQVTQMGQEVILRCVPISNHLYFYWYRQILGQKVEFLVSFYNNEISEKSEIFDDQFSVERPDGSNFTLKIRSTKLEDSAMYFCASSERGRGNTGELFFGEGSRLTVL.

This chain joins TRBV28 and TRBJ1-2; the D is unclear. The CDR3 sequence is 14 residues long. Germline V gene lookup returns CDR1 MDHEN and CDR2 SYDVKM. V was pared by 2 bases and J by 3 bases, with 10 bases between. The CDR3, as DNA: TGTGCCAGCAGTTTACTCCAGGAGGACTATGGCTACACCTTC. Amino acid sequence: CASSLLQEDYGYTF.

The chain couples TRBV18 to TRBJ1-6; 9 bases fit TRBD1. Germline lookup yields CDR1 KGHSH and CDR2 LQKENI. V shed 3 bases and J 0 bases; nucleotides not matched to a gene: 0. This CDR3 contains 16 residues. The CDR3 sequence is CASSPGQGSYNSPLHF. The DNA for the CDR3 is TGTGCCAGCTCACCGGGACAGGGCTCCTATAATTCACCCCTCCACTTT.

The gene calls are TRBV6-5 and TRBJ1-5; D unclear. The V end lost 6 bases, the J end lost 4 bases, and 10 bases lay between the germline ends. Germline CDR1 MNHEY, CDR2 SVGAGI. The CDR3 totals 13 residues. The CDR3 sequence is CASRDRSNQPQHF. CDR3 coding DNA: TGTGCCAGCAGGGATAGGAGTAATCAGCCCCAGCATTTT.